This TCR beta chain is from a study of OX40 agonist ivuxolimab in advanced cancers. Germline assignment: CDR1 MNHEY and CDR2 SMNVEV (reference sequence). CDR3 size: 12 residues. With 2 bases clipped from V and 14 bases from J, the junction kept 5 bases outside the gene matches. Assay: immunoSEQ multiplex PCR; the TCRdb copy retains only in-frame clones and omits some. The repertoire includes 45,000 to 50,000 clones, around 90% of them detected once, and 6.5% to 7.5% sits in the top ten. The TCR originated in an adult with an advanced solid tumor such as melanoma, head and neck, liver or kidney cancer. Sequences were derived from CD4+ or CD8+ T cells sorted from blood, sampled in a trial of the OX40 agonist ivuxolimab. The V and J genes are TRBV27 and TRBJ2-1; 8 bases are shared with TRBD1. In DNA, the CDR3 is TGTGCCAGCAGTTTAAGGGGGACAGGAGAGTTCTTC. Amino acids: CASSLRGTGEFF.